This TCR beta chain was identified during a study of Graves' ophthalmopathy and Graves' hyperthyroidism. Across the whole study: No ophthalmopathy within 18 months of follow-up signified stable hyperthyroidism.

Study outcomes and limitations: Blood was where most expanded thyroid clonotypes above 0.001 frequency also turned up.

Trimming took 3 bases from V and 3 from J; bases not matched to a gene: 4. The V gene's germline CDR1 is MRHNA and CDR2 SNTAGT. The CDR3 extends over 15 amino acids. Details on this clonotype: Its antigen is not identified.

RNA served as the template for amplifying TCR beta CDR3 regions. Second-round multiplex PCR came after a first-round RT-PCR that employed HTBI primers. In TCRdb, the multiplex PCR reads were re-called with MiXCR into one record per CDR3 protein. This table holds approximately 1.2 million distinct CDR3 sequences, approximately 35% found once. Participants with hyperthyroidism, aged 18 to 65, were newly diagnosed with under 2 months' duration. Reliance was placed on clinical symptoms, serum thyroxine, TRAb, thyroid ultrasound and orbital computed tomography for diagnosis. The receptor comes from an adult man with Graves' hyperthyroidism. Material: peripheral blood or thyroid tissue (not recorded which). The V call is TRBV6-4, the J call TRBJ2-3, with 9 bases identical to TRBD2. The CDR3 is CASSESAGGTDTQYF. The CDR3 nucleotides are TGTGCCAGCAGTGAATCAGCGGGAGGAACAGATACGCAGTATTTT.